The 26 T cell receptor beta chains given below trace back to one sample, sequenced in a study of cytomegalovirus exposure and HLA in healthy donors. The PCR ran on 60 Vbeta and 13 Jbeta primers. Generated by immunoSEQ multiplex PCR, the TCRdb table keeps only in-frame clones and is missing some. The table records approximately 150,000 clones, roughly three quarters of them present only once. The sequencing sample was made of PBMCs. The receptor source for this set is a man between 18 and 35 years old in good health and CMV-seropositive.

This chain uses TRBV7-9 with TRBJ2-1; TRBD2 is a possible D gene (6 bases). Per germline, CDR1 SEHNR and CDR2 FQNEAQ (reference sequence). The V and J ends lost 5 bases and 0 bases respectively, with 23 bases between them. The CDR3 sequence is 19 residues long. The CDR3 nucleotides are TGTGCCAGCAGCGCCTCCTGGGGGGTGGACTTAAGCTCCTACAATGAGCAGTTCTTC. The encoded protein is CASSASWGVDLSSYNEQFF.

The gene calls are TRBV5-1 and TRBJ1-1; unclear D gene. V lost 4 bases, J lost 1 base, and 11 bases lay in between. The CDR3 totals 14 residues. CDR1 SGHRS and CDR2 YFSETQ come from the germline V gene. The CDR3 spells CASSLIAQNTEAFF. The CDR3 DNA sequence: TGCGCCAGCAGCCTCATAGCCCAGAACACTGAAGCTTTCTTT.

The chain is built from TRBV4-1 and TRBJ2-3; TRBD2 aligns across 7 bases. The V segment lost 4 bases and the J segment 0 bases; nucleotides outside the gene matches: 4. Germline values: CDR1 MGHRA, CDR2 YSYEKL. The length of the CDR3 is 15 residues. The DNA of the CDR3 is TGCGCCAGCAGCCCCAGCGGGGCTAGCACAGATACGCAGTATTTT. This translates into CASSPSGASTDTQYF.

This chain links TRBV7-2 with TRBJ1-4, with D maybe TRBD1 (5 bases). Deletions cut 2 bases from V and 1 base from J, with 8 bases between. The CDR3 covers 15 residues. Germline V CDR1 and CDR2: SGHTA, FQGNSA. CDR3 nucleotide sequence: TGTGCCAGCAGCTTATGGGGGGGAACTAATGAAAAACTGTTTTTT. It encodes CASSLWGGTNEKLFF.

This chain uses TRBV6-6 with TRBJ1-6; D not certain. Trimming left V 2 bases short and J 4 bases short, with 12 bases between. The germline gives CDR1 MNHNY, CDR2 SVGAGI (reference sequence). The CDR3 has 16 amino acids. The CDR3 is CASSYITENYNSPLHF. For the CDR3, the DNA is TGTGCCAGCAGTTACATCACGGAGAATTATAATTCACCCCTCCACTTT.

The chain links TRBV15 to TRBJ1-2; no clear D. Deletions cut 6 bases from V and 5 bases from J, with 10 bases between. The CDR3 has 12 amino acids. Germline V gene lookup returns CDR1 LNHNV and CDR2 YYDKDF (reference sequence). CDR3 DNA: TGTGCCACCAGTAACCTAAAGTATGGCTACACCTTC. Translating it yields CATSNLKYGYTF.

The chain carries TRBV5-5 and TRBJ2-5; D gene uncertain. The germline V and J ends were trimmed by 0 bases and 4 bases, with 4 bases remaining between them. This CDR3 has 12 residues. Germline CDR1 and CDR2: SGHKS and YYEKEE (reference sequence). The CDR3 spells CASSLAGETQYF. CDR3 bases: TGTGCCAGCAGCTTGGCGGGAGAGACCCAGTACTTC.

Written as DNA, the CDR3 is TGTGCCAGCAGTTCAGGGCGAGGACAGCCCCAGCATTTT. Translating gives CASSSGRGQPQHF. The chain uses TRBV28 and TRBJ1-5, with D possibly TRBD1 on 5 matching bases. Per germline, CDR1 MDHEN and CDR2 SYDVKM. V lost 4 bases and J 7 bases, leaving 11 bases between the germline ends. This CDR3 is 13 amino acids long. Drawing the rest from reference TRBV28 and TRBJ1-5, the complete variable domain is DVKVTQSSRYLVKRTGEKVFLECVQDMDHENMFWYRQDPGLGLRLIYFSYDVKMKEKGDIPEGYSVSREKKERFSLILESASTNQTSMYLCASSSGRGQPQHFGDGTRLSIL.

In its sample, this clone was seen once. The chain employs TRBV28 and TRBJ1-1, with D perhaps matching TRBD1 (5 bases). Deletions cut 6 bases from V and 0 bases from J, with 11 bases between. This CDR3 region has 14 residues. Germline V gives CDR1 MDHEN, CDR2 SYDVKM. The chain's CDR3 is CASRWGAVNTEAFF. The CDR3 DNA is TGTGCCAGCAGGTGGGGCGCCGTGAACACTGAAGCTTTCTTT.

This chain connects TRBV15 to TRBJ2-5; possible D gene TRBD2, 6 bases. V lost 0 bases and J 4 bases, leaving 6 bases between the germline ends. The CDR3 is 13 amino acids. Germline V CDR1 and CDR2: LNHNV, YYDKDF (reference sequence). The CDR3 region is CATSRERGETQYF. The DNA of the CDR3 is TGTGCCACCAGCAGAGAGCGGGGAGAGACCCAGTACTTC.

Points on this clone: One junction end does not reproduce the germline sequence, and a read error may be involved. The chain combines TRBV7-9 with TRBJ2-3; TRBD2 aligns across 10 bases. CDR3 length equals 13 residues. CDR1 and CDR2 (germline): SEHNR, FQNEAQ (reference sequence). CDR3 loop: CASSLAGADTQYF. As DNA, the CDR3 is TGTGCCAGCAGCCTAGCGGGAGCAGATACGCAGTATTTT.

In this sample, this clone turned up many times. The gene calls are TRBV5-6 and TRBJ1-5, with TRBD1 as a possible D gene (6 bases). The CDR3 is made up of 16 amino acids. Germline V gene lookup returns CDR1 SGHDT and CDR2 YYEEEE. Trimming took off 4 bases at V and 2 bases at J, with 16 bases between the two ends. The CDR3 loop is CASSEYRAAGNQPQHF. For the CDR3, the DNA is TGTGCCAGCAGCGAGTACAGGGCTGCGGGCAATCAGCCCCAGCATTTT.

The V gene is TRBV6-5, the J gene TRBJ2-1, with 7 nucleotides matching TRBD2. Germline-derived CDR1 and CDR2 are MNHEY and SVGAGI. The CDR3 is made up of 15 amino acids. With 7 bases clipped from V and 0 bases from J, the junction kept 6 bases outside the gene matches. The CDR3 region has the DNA TGTGCCAGCAAACGGGGGGTCCCCTCCTACAATGAGCAGTTCTTC. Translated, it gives CASKRGVPSYNEQFF.

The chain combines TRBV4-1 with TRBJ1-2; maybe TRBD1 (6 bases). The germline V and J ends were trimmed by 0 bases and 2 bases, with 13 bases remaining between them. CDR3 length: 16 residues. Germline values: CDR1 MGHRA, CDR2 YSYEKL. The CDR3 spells CASSQDGDIPNYGYTF. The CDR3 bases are TGCGCCAGCAGCCAAGATGGGGACATCCCAAACTATGGCTACACCTTC.

The CDR3 DNA reads TGTGCCAGCAGCCCCACCGGGACAGGGCATGCAGGGAATTCACCCCTCCACTTT. Residues: CASSPTGTGHAGNSPLHF. The chain recombines TRBV28 with TRBJ1-6; 9 bases agree with TRBD1. The CDR3 is 18 residues long. Germline lookup yields CDR1 MDHEN and CDR2 SYDVKM. V was pared by 6 bases and J by 7 bases, with 16 bases of the junction left unmatched.

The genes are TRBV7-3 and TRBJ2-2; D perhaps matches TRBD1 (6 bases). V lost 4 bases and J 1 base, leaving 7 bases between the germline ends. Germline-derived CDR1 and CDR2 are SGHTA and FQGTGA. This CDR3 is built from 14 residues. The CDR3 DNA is TGTGCCAGCAGCTCAGGGGTGAACACCGGGGAGCTGTTTTTT. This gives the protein CASSSGVNTGELFF.

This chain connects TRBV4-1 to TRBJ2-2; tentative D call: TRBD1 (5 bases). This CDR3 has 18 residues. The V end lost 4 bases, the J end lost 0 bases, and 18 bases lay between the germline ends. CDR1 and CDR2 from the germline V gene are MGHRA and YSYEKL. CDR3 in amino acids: CASSPSEEQASNTGELFF. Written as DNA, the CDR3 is TGCGCCAGCAGCCCCTCAGAGGAACAGGCTTCGAACACCGGGGAGCTGTTTTTT.

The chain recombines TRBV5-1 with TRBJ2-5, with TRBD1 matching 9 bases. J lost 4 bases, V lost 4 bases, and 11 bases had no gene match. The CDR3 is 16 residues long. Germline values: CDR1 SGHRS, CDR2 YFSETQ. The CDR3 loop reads CASSIRDRVIGETQYF. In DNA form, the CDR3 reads TGCGCCAGCAGCATCCGGGACAGGGTTATCGGAGAGACCCAGTACTTC.

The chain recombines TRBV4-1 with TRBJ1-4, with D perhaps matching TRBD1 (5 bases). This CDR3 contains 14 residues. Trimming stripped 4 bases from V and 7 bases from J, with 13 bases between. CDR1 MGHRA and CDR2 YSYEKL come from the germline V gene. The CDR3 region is CASSPPGRIEKLFF. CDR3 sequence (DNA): TGCGCCAGCAGCCCCCCAGGGAGGATTGAAAAACTGTTTTTT.

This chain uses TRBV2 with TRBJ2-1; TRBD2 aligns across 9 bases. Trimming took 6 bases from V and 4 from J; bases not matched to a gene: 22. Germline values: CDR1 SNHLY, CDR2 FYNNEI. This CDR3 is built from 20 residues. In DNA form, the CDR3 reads TGTGCCAGCAGCGCTGAATGGTGGTCTAGCGGGATAAATCCGTACAATGAGCAGTTCTTC. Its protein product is CASSAEWWSSGINPYNEQFF.

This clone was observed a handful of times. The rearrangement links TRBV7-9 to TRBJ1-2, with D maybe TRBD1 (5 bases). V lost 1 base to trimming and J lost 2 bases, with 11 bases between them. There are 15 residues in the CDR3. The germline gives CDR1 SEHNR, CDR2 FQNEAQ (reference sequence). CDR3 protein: CASSLVETENYGYTF. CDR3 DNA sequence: TGTGCCAGCAGCTTAGTCGAGACAGAGAACTATGGCTACACCTTC.

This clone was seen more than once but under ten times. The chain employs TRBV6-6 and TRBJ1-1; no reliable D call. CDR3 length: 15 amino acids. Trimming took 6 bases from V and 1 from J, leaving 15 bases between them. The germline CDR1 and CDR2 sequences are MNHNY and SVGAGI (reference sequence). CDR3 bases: TGTGCCAGCAGCCCCGGCGGGTCAGCGAACACTGAAGCTTTCTTT. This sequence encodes CASSPGGSANTEAFF.

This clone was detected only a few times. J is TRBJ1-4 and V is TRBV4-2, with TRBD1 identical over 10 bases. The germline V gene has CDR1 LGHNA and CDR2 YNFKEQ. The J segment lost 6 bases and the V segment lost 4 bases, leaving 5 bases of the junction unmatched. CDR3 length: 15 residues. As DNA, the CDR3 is TGTGCCAGCAGCCCAGGGACAGGGGATTATGAAAAACTGTTTTTT. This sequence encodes CASSPGTGDYEKLFF.

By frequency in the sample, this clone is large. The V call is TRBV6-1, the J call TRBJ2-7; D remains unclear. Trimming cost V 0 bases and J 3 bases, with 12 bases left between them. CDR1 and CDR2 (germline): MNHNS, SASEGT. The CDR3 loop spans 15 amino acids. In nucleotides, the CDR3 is TGTGCCAGCAGTGAAGCGCGGTTGAATCTCTACGAGCAGTACGTC. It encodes CASSEARLNLYEQYV.

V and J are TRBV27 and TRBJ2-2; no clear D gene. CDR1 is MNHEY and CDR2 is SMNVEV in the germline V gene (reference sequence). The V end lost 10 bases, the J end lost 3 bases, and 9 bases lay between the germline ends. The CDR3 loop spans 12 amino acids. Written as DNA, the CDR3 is TGTGCCATAATAGACTACACCGGGGAGCTGTTTTTT. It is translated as CAIIDYTGELFF.

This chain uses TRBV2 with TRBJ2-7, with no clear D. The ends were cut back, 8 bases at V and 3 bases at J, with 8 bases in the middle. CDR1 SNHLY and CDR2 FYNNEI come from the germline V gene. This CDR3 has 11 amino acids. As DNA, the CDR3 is TGTGCCAGCCAACAGATCTACGAGCAGTACGTC. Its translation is CASQQIYEQYV.